This T cell receptor (beta chain) emerged from a study of blood T cell repertoires in COVID-19. CDR3 length: 11 residues. The germline CDR1 and CDR2 sequences are GTSNPN and SVGIG (reference sequence). V lost 0 bases and J lost 14, with 13 bases in between. TCRdb keeps only in-frame clones here, not all; method: immunoSEQ multiplex PCR. The table has 300,000 to 450,000 clones, 88% seen once; the top ten hold 1.2%. The V and J genes are TRBV30 and TRBJ1-2; tentatively, D is TRBD1 (5 bases). This TCR was sampled from a woman younger than 30 who had recovered from COVID-19. The sequencing sample was made of PBMCs or T cells enriched from blood (not recorded which). As DNA, the CDR3 is TGTGCCTGGAGTGTACAAAGGGGAGGAACCTTC. It encodes CAWSVQRGGTF.